These 11 T cell receptor beta chains originate from one sample sequenced in a study of blood T cell repertoires in COVID-19. The protocol was immunoSEQ multiplex PCR, while the TCRdb copy is restricted to in-frame clones and leaves out a portion. The sample has 250,000 to 350,000 clones, 84% seen once; the top ten hold over 1.3%. Sequencing used peripheral blood. The receptors here all came from a human donor with COVID-19, enrolled during active disease. The donor label of this sample is uncertain.

The rearrangement uses TRBV5-4 and TRBJ2-3; TRBD2 matches 12 bases. Germline-derived CDR1 and CDR2 are SGHNT and YYREEE (reference sequence). The CDR3 runs 17 residues. Germline trimming cut 3 bases from V and 4 bases from J; bases unmatched to any gene: 9. CDR3 sequence (DNA): TGTGCCAGCAGCTCAGGCCTAGCGGGAGGGCTCCCAGATACGCAGTATTTT. Protein sequence: CASSSGLAGGLPDTQYF. The full variable domain, with the rest looked up from reference TRBV5-4 and TRBJ2-3, is ETGVTQSPTHLIKTRGQQVTLRCSSQSGHNTVSWYQQALGQGPQFIFQYYREEENGRGNFPPRFSGLQFPNYSSELNVNALELDDSALYLCASSSGLAGGLPDTQYFGPGTRLTVL.

The chain recombines TRBV24-1 with TRBJ2-1, with TRBD2 identical over 8 bases. This CDR3 has 16 amino acids. The J segment lost 4 bases and the V segment lost 4 bases, leaving 8 bases of the junction unmatched. Germline V gives CDR1 KGHDR, CDR2 SFDVKD. Here the CDR3 reads CATSDKLAARYNEQFF. The CDR3 region has the DNA TGTGCCACCAGTGACAAACTAGCGGCTAGGTACAATGAGCAGTTCTTC.

The V call is TRBV18, the J call TRBJ2-7; the match to TRBD2 covers 7 bases. With 6 bases clipped from V and 6 bases from J, the junction kept 8 bases outside the gene matches. CDR1 is KGHSH, CDR2 LQKENI, per germline. This CDR3 has 13 residues. CDR3 sequence reads: CASSPGGRGEQYF. DNA of the CDR3: TGTGCCAGCTCCCCAGGAGGGAGGGGCGAGCAGTACTTC.

The gene calls are TRBV6-2 or TRBV6-3 and TRBJ1-1; a possible D gene is TRBD1 (5 bases). The CDR3 has 14 residues. Trimming pared 2 bases from V and 0 bases from J, leaving 7 bases between. Germline V lookup: CDR1 MNHEY, CDR2 SVGEGT. The CDR3 nucleotides are TGTGCCAGCAGTTACAGGGGAATGAACACTGAAGCTTTCTTT. Amino acid sequence: CASSYRGMNTEAFF.

V gene TRBV3-1 (or the pseudogene TRBV3-2) combines with J gene TRBJ2-2; 10 bases fit TRBD2. Trimming took 2 bases from V and 7 from J; bases not matched to a gene: 7. The germline V gene has CDR1 LGHDT and CDR2 YNNKEL (reference sequence). This CDR3 region has 16 residues. CDR3 region: CASSQLSGRLLGELFF. The CDR3 region has the DNA TGTGCCAGCAGCCAACTTAGCGGGAGGTTACTCGGGGAGCTGTTTTTT.

This clone was seen only a few times. The gene calls are TRBV5-1 and TRBJ1-1, with D maybe TRBD1 (5 bases). Germline lookup yields CDR1 SGHRS and CDR2 YFSETQ. V was shortened by 0 bases and J by 8 bases, with 17 bases between the two germline ends. The CDR3 length is 15 residues. The CDR3 DNA follows: TGCGCCAGCAGCTTGGCTGGTTCAGGGTGGGAAGAAGCTTTCTTT. Its protein is CASSLAGSGWEEAFF.

V and J are TRBV28 and TRBJ2-3; D is unclear. Germline loops: CDR1 MDHEN, CDR2 SYDVKM. This CDR3 is built from 15 residues. V lost 5 bases and J 3 bases, leaving 15 bases between the germline ends. CDR3 sequence reads: CASSTLKSSTDTQYF. Here the CDR3 DNA reads TGTGCCAGCAGTACCTTAAAAAGCTCAACAGATACGCAGTATTTT.

The chain is built from TRBV6-5 and TRBJ2-1, with a weak D call TRBD1 (5 bases). The germline gives CDR1 MNHEY, CDR2 SVGAGI. The CDR3 is 14 residues long. Trimming took 5 bases from V and 6 from J, leaving 14 bases between them. CDR3 loop: CASSTPRQRNEQFF. CDR3 bases: TGTGCCAGCAGTACTCCGCGACAGCGCAATGAGCAGTTCTTC.

This clone was observed a few times. CDR3 sequence reads: CASSLAGETNEQFF. The CDR3 DNA reads as TGTGCCAGCAGTTTAGCGGGAGAGACGAATGAGCAGTTCTTC. V and J are TRBV2 and TRBJ2-1; TRBD2 matches at 9 bases. The germline V gene has CDR1 SNHLY and CDR2 FYNNEI. With V trimmed by 5 bases and J by 7 bases, 6 bases remained unmatched. CDR3 length equals 14 residues.

This clone was observed a few times. V is TRBV6-5 and J is TRBJ2-5, with 13 nucleotides matching TRBD2. CDR1 and CDR2 from the germline V gene are MNHEY and SVGAGI. V shed 4 bases and J 2 bases; nucleotides not matched to a gene: 1. The CDR3 covers 15 residues. The CDR3 DNA sequence: TGTGCCAGCAGTTGGACTAGCGGGAGTCAAGAGACCCAGTACTTC. It specifies CASSWTSGSQETQYF.

The V and J genes are TRBV7-9 and TRBJ2-1, with 11 bases fitting TRBD2. Germline CDR1 reads SEHNR; CDR2 reads FQNEAQ (reference sequence). The V segment lost 5 bases and the J segment 5 bases; nucleotides outside the gene matches: 5. The CDR3 covers 15 residues. CDR3 sequence: CASSRPGLADNEQFF. DNA of the CDR3: TGTGCCAGCAGCCGTCCGGGACTAGCGGACAATGAGCAGTTCTTC. The whole variable domain, filled in from reference TRBV7-9 and TRBJ2-1, reads DTGVSQNPRHKITKRGQNVTFRCDPISEHNRLYWYRQTLGQGPEFLTYFQNEAQLEKSRLLSDRFSAERPKGSFSTLEIQRTEQGDSAMYLCASSRPGLADNEQFFGPGTRLTVL.